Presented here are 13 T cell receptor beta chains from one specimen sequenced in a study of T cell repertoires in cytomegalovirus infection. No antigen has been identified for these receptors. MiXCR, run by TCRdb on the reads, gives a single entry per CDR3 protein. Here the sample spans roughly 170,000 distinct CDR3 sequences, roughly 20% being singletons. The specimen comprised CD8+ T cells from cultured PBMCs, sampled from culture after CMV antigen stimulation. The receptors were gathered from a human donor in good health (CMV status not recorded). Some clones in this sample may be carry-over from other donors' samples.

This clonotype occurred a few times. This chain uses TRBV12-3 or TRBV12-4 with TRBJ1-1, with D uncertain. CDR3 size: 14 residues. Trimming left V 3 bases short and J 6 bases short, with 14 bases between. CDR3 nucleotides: TGTGCCAGCAGTTTTAGGCCTAGGGTGGCTGAAGCTTTCTTT. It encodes CASSFRPRVAEAFF.

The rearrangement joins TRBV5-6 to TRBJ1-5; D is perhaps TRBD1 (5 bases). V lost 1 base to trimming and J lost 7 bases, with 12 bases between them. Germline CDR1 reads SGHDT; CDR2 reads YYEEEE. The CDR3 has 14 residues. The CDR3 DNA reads TGTGCCAGCAGCTTGCGGGGGGAAGGCCAGCCCCAGCATTTT. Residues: CASSLRGEGQPQHF.

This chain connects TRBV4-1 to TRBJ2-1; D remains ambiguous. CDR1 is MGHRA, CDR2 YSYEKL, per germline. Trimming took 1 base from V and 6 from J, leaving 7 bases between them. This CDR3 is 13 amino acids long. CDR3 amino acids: CASSQVGTNEQFF. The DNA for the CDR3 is TGCGCCAGCAGCCAAGTAGGAACCAATGAGCAGTTCTTC.

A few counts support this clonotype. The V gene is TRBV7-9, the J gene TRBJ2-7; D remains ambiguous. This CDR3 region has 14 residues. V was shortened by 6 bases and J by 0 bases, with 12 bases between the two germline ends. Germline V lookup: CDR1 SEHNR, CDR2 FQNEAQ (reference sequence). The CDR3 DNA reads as TGTGCCAGCAGTCAAGACACAAGCTCCTACGAGCAGTACTTC. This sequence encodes CASSQDTSSYEQYF. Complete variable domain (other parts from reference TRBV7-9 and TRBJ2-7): DTGVSQNPRHKITKRGQNVTFRCDPISEHNRLYWYRQTLGQGPEFLTYFQNEAQLEKSRLLSDRFSAERPKGSFSTLEIQRTEQGDSAMYLCASSQDTSSYEQYFGPGTRLTVT.

The CDR3 DNA sequence: TGCAGCGTTCGCGGGGGGAAAAACAATGAGCAGTTCTTC. This encodes CSVRGGKNNEQFF. The chain carries TRBV29-1 and TRBJ2-1, with TRBD2 identical over 8 bases. Trimming at V came to 5 bases and at J to 5 bases, leaving 5 bases not matched to a gene. This CDR3 contains 13 residues. Germline loops: CDR1 SQVTM, CDR2 ANQGSEA.

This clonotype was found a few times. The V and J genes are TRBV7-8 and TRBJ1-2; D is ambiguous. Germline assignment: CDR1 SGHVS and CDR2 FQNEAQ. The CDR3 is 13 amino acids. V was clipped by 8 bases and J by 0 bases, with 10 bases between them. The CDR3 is CASRPVTNYGYTF. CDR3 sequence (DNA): TGTGCCAGCCGACCGGTGACTAACTATGGCTACACCTTC.

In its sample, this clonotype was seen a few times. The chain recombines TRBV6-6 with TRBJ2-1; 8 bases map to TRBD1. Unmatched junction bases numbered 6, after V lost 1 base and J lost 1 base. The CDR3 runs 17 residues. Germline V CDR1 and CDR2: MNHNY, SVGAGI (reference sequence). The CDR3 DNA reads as TGTGCCAGCAGTTACTTCAGGGGGCCGGAATCCTACAATGAGCAGTTCTTC. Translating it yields CASSYFRGPESYNEQFF.

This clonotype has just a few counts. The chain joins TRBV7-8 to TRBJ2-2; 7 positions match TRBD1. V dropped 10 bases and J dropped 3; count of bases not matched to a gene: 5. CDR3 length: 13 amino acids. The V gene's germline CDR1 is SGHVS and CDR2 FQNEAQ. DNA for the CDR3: TGTGCCACCAGGGGGTCTCACACCGGGGAGCTGTTTTTT. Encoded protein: CATRGSHTGELFF.

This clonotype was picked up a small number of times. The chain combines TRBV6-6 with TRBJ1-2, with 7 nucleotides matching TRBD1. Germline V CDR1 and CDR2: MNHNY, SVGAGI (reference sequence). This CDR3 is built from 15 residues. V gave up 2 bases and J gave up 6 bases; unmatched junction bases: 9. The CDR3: CASSYPGQTLDGYTF. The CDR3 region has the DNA TGTGCCAGCAGTTACCCGGGACAGACCCTCGATGGCTACACCTTC.

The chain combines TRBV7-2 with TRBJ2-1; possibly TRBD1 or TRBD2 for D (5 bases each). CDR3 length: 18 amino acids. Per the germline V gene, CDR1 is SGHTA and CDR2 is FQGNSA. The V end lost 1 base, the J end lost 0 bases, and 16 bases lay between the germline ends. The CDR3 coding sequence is TGTGCCAGCAGCTTAGGGGGGTTAGCCCGAAGCTCCTACAATGAGCAGTTCTTC. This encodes CASSLGGLARSSYNEQFF.

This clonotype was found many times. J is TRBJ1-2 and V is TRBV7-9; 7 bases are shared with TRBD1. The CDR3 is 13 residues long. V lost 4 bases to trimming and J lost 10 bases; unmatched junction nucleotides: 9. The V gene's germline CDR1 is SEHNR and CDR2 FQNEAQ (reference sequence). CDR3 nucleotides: TGTGCCAGCAGCTCACGGACAGGAGCTGACTACACCTTC. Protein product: CASSSRTGADYTF.

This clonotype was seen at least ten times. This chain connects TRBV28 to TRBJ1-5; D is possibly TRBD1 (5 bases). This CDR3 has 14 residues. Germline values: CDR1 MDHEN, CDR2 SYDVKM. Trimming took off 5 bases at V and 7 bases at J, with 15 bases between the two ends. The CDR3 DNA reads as TGTGCCAGCAGTCCTGAAGGGGATGGACAGCCCCAGCATTTT. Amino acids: CASSPEGDGQPQHF.

The CDR3 here is CASSQDHLRRISNTGELFF. DNA for the CDR3: TGCGCCAGCAGCCAAGATCACCTTCGGCGGATATCGAACACCGGGGAGCTGTTTTTT. This sequence joins TRBV4-1 and TRBJ2-2; D gene unclear. V was cut by 0 bases and J by 0 bases, with 17 bases left in between. Germline lookup yields CDR1 MGHRA and CDR2 YSYEKL. The CDR3 runs 19 residues.